This T cell receptor beta chain stems from a study of molecular identifiers for immune sequencing clone quantification. This clonotype was counted at least ten times. The CDR3 consists of 16 residues. Germline assignment: CDR1 LGHNA and CDR2 YSLEER. V was pared by 0 bases and J by 3 bases, with 14 bases between. MiXCR, applied by TCRdb to the PCR reads, yields one record per CDR3 protein. The profile shows under 650,000 distinct CDR3 sequences, just under 20% of them singletons. V and J are TRBV4-3 and TRBJ1-1; a weak D match, TRBD1 (5 bases). The sample taken for sequencing was naive CD8+ T cells from blood, with Jurkat cell RNA spiked in. Subset noted: FACS-sorted CD8+CD4-CCR7+CD45RA+ naive T cells. The sequence came from a human donor in good health. Some libraries in this study had Jurkat cell RNA spiked in. This CDR3 is CASSQDFRGVDTEAFF. The CDR3 nucleotides read TGCGCCAGCAGCCAAGATTTTAGGGGAGTAGACACTGAAGCTTTCTTT.